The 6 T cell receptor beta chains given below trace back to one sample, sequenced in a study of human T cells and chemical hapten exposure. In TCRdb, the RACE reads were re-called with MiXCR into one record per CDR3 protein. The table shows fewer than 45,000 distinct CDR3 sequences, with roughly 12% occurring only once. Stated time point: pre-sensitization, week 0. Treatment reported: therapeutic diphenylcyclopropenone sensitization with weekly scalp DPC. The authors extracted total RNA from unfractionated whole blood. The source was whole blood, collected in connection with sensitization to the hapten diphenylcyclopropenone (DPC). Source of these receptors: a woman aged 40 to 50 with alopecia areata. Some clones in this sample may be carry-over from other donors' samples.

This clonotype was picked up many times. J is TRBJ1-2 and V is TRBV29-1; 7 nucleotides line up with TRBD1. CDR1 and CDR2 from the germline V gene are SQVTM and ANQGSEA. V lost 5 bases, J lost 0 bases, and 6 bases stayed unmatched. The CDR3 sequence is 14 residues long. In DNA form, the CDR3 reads TGCAGCGTTTGGTCGGACAGGACTAACTATGGCTACACCTTC. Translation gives CSVWSDRTNYGYTF.

CDR3 residues: CASSPLDTSGDTQYF. The CDR3 DNA reads TGTGCCAGCAGTCCACTGGATACCTCAGGAGATACGCAGTATTTT. The genes are TRBV2 and TRBJ2-3; D is ambiguous. This CDR3 comprises 15 residues. V lost 5 bases to trimming and J lost 5 bases, with 17 bases between them. Per the germline V gene, CDR1 is SNHLY and CDR2 is FYNNEI.

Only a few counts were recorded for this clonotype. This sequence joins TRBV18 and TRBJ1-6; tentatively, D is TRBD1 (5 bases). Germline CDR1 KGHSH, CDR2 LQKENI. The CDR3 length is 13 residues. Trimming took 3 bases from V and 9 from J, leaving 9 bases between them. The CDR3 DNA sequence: TGTGCCAGCTCACCGGGGGGGATTTCACCCCTCCACTTT. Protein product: CASSPGGISPLHF.

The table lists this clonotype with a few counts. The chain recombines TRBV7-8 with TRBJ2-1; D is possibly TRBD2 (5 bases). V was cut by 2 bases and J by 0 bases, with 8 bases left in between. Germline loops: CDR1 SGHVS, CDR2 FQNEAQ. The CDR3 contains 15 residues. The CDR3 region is CASSLWESSYNEQFF. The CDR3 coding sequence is TGTGCCAGCAGCTTATGGGAGAGCTCCTACAATGAGCAGTTCTTC.

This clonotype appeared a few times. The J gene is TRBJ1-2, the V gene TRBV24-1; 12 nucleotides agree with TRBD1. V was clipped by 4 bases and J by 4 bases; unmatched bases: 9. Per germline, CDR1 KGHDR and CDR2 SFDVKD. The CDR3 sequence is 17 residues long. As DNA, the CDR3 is TGTGCCACCAGTGAAACCGGGACAGGGGGCGCGGTCTATGGCTACACCTTC. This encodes CATSETGTGGAVYGYTF.

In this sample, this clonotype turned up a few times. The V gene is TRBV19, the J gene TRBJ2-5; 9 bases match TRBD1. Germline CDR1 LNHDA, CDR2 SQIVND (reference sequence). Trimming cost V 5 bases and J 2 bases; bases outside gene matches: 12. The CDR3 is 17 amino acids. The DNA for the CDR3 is TGTGCCAGTAGTTCGAGGATGGGGACAGGGCAACAAGAGACCCAGTACTTC. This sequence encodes CASSSRMGTGQQETQYF.